The rows below give T cell receptor beta chains drawn from one sample of a study of T cell responses to AZD1222 COVID-19 vaccine. Generated by immunoSEQ multiplex PCR, the TCRdb table keeps only in-frame clones and is missing some. The data hold 140,000 to 150,000 clones, with 82% observed a single time. Sample: peripheral blood, taken on day 0 of MenACWY control vaccination. The receptors stem from an adult in good health. CDR3s leave out the opening cysteine and the closing phenylalanine or tryptophan.

TRBJ1-2 | TRBV19 | ASRDGANYGYT
TRBJ1-1 | TRBV9 | ASSVTWIRDQAF
TRBJ2-2 | TRBV5-1 | ASSIQGNTGELF
TRBJ2-3 | TRBV5-4 | ASSLREGTDTQY
TRBJ1-5 | TRBV19 | ASSDRGLYSNQPQH
TRBJ2-3 | TRBV29-1 | SVALAGWGDTQY
TRBJ1-1 | TRBV30 | AWKRAVNTEAF
TRBJ2-3 | TRBV7-9 | ASSWGLAGSDTQY
TRBJ1-5 | TRBV4-1 | ASSQGQGFNNQPQH
TRBJ2-1 | TRBV7-2 | ASSLVGGGAVNEQF
TRBJ1-2 | TRBV5-1 | ASSFGTEISPGYT
TRBJ1-2 | TRBV7-9 | ASSLAGQVLGYT
TRBJ2-5 | TRBV6-1 | ASSGWTGTYQETQY
TRBJ2-1 | TRBV25-1 | ASSETGGWLSSYNEQF
TRBJ1-2 | TRBV19 | ASSIRRDRGDGYT
TRBJ2-3 | TRBV4-1 | ASRRDSFTDTQY
TRBJ2-6 | TRBV28 | ASSLARAGANVLT
TRBJ2-3 | TRBV6-5 | ASSYGPPGDSDTQY
TRBJ1-3 | TRBV6-5 | ASRRSGNTIY
TRBJ2-1 | TRBV5-1 | ASSPIAGGIYNEQF
TRBJ2-5 | TRBV5-4 | ASSSKGEGETQY
TRBJ1-1 | TRBV24-1 | ATSGSNRDTEAF
TRBJ1-2 | TRBV4-1 | ASSQAGTAQSNYGYT
TRBJ2-1 | TRBV4-1 | ASSPFTSGSYNEQF
TRBJ1-2 | TRBV25-1 | ASRDYRDRHGYT
TRBJ1-4 | TRBV2 | ASRARSTNEKLF